These 23 T cell receptor beta chains were all obtained from the same sample, sequenced in a study of read filtering for tumor transcriptome and immune sequencing. Molecular barcoded adaptors covering alpha/delta and beta/gamma chains were used on approximately 400 ng RNA. MiXCR was run by TCRdb on the reads, yielding one entry per CDR3 protein. The data contain some 130,000 distinct CDR3 sequences, approximately 13% of them seen just once; the ten biggest clones take up 7.5% to 10%. Sequenced sample: a population of CD138-negative cells sorted from bone marrow. The receptors come from a donor at least 40 years old with multiple myeloma.

A note on this clonotype: The missing conserved phenylalanine or tryptophan at the end of this CDR3 makes a read error likely. J is TRBJ2-7 and V is TRBV6-5, with D maybe TRBD1 (5 bases). V lost 6 bases, J lost 6 bases, and 12 bases lay in between. Germline V gene lookup returns CDR1 MNHEY and CDR2 SVGAGI. The CDR3 contains 12 residues. CDR3 in amino acids: CASSYNRGEQYS. The CDR3 coding sequence is TGTGCCAGCAGCTATAATAGGGGCGAGCAGTACTCC.

This clonotype was observed at least ten times. For the CDR3, the DNA is TGTGCCAGCAGTGCAAAAAACATTCAGTACTTC. Amino acids: CASSAKNIQYF. The J gene is TRBJ2-4, the V gene TRBV27, with unresolved D. CDR1 and CDR2 from the germline V gene are MNHEY and SMNVEV (reference sequence). There are 11 residues in the CDR3. Trimming removed 5 bases at V and 4 bases at J, with 3 bases between.

Turning to this clonotype: One base away lies a much larger clone, so this may be a sequencing read error. The rearrangement joins TRBV7-9 to TRBJ2-7; D is perhaps TRBD1 (5 bases). The CDR3 has 13 amino acids. Germline CDR1 and CDR2: SEHNR and FQNEAQ (reference sequence). The CDR3 region is CASSLVTAYKQYF. DNA for the CDR3: TGTGCCAGCAGCTTAGTGACAGCCTACAAGCAGTACTTC. Full variable domain (remainder filled in from reference TRBV7-9 and TRBJ2-7): DTGVSQNPRHKITKRGQNVTFRCDPISEHNRLYWYRQTLGQGPEFLTYFQNEAQLEKSRLLSDRFSAERPKGSFSTLEIQRTEQGDSAMYLCASSLVTAYKQYFGPGTRLTVT.

This clonotype has a count of ten or more. The chain joins TRBV5-5 to TRBJ2-1, with 11 positions matching TRBD2. The CDR3 length is 19 residues. The J segment lost 0 bases and the V segment lost 5 bases, leaving 13 bases of the junction unmatched. Germline V gene sequence: CDR1 SGHKS, CDR2 YYEKEE (reference sequence). CDR3 in amino acids: CASSTGSSGRASSYNEQFF. CDR3 coding DNA: TGTGCCAGCAGTACCGGCAGTAGCGGGAGGGCCAGCTCCTACAATGAGCAGTTCTTC.

With respect to this clonotype: Possible read error: a much larger clone is one base away. V is TRBV10-2 and J is TRBJ2-2; 7 bases align to TRBD2. Looked up from germline, CDR1 is WSHSY and CDR2 is SAAADI. The CDR3 is 13 residues long. CDR3 in amino acids: CAGRTRRTGELFF. CDR3 nucleotides: TGCGCCGGCAGGACTAGAAGGACCGGGGAGCTGTTTTTT.

This clonotype was detected ten times or more. The chain combines TRBV11-3 with TRBJ2-3; D ambiguous. The CDR3 sequence is 15 residues long. V was cut by 1 base and J by 2 bases, with 10 bases left in between. The germline V gene encodes CDR1 SGHNT and CDR2 YENEEA. The CDR3 spells CASSLGPDFTDTQYF. CDR3 nucleotide sequence: TGTGCCAGCAGCTTAGGGCCGGATTTCACAGATACGCAGTATTTT.

This clonotype appeared many times. This chain joins TRBV20-1 and TRBJ2-7; TRBD1 is a possible D gene (6 bases). This CDR3 is built from 14 residues. With 1 base removed from V and 3 bases from J, the gap between germline ends came to 13 bases. Germline lookup yields CDR1 DFQATT and CDR2 SNEGSKA (reference sequence). The CDR3 nucleotides read TGCAGTGCTAGAGGTCAGGGGTCCCTCTACGAGCAGTACTTC. Its protein product is CSARGQGSLYEQYF.

This clonotype was recorded many times. V usage is TRBV12-5 and J usage is TRBJ2-5, with D possibly matching TRBD1 (5 bases). Germline loops: CDR1 LGHNT, CDR2 FRNRAP. The CDR3 loop spans 16 amino acids. V was cut by 4 bases and J by 2 bases, with 17 bases left in between. CDR3 in DNA: TGTGCTAGTGGTTCTCCTAGGACAATAAATCAAGAGACCCAGTACTTC. It is translated as CASGSPRTINQETQYF.

At least ten counts were recorded for this clonotype. The genes are TRBV5-4 and TRBJ1-5; a weak D match, TRBD1 (5 bases). V lost 4 bases and J 1 base, leaving 9 bases between the germline ends. The CDR3 runs to 14 residues. From germline, CDR1 is SGHNT and CDR2 YYREEE (reference sequence). DNA of the CDR3: TGTGCCAGCAGCGCCGCAGGGAGCAATCAGCCCCAGCATTTT. Residues: CASSAAGSNQPQHF.

This clonotype has a count of ten or more. The chain carries TRBV12-3 or TRBV12-4 and TRBJ2-1; possible D gene TRBD1, 5 bases. The germline V and J ends were trimmed by 5 bases and 15 bases, with 23 bases remaining between them. The CDR3 runs to 14 residues. CDR3 loop: CASSPSQGPYNLFF. The CDR3 DNA follows: TGTGCCAGCAGTCCTTCCCAGGGTCCGTACAATTTGTTCTTC.

This clonotype appeared many times. The rearrangement uses TRBV12-3 or TRBV12-4 and TRBJ2-7, with D perhaps matching TRBD2 (7 bases). The V and J ends lost 4 bases and 2 bases respectively, with 12 bases between them. The CDR3 sequence is 14 residues long. The CDR3 DNA follows: TGTGCCAGCAGTTGGGGGGGCCTGACCTACGAGCAGTACTTC. It translates to CASSWGGLTYEQYF.

A word on this clonotype: A much larger clonotype is one base distant, so this may be a read error. The chain combines TRBV7-2 with TRBJ2-1; TRBD2 matches 9 bases. The junction had 7 bases not matched to a gene; V was cut back by 2 bases and J by 5 bases. Germline V lookup: CDR1 SGHTA, CDR2 FQGNSA. The CDR3 is 16 residues long. The CDR3 region has the DNA TGTGCCAGCAGCTTAATAGCGGGAGCTCCCAACAATGAGCAGTTCTTC. Translation: CASSLIAGAPNNEQFF.

This clonotype was picked up many times. The chain recombines TRBV12-3 or TRBV12-4 with TRBJ2-7, with D uncertain. The V end lost 5 bases, the J end lost 4 bases, and 6 bases lay between the germline ends. The CDR3 runs to 11 residues. The CDR3 here is CASSTGYEQYF. The DNA of the CDR3 is TGTGCCAGCAGTACTGGTTACGAGCAGTACTTC.

This clonotype was detected many times. Sequence at one end of the junction differs from germline and may be a read error. The CDR3 is CASRPLAGGISYNERFF. CDR3 DNA: TGTGCCAGCAGACCCCTAGCGGGAGGTATTTCCTACAATGAGCGGTTCTTC. The rearrangement joins TRBV6-5 to TRBJ2-1; TRBD2 matches at 11 bases. The CDR3 has 17 residues. Germline V lookup: CDR1 MNHEY, CDR2 SVGAGI.

This clonotype was detected only a few times. The chain carries TRBV5-1 and TRBJ2-2; 11 bases align to TRBD2. The length of the CDR3 is 16 residues. With 2 bases clipped from V and 5 bases from J, the junction kept 5 bases outside the gene matches. The germline V gene has CDR1 SGHRS and CDR2 YFSETQ. CDR3 residues: CASSLTTSGSTGELFF. The DNA of the CDR3 is TGCGCCAGCAGCTTAACTACTAGCGGGAGTACCGGGGAGCTGTTTTTT.

This clonotype showed up many times. This rearrangement joins TRBV4-1 to TRBJ1-5; D is perhaps TRBD1 (5 bases). Per the germline V gene, CDR1 is MGHRA and CDR2 is YSYEKL. Trimming took 0 bases from V and 3 from J, leaving 21 bases between them. This CDR3 contains 19 residues. CDR3 loop: CASSQEFGGGITANQPQHF. CDR3 bases: TGCGCCAGCAGCCAAGAATTCGGTGGGGGGATCACCGCCAATCAGCCCCAGCATTTT.

At least ten counts were recorded for this clonotype. V and J are TRBV6-1 and TRBJ2-1; 12 positions match TRBD2. The CDR3 length is 17 residues. V gave up 8 bases and J gave up 6 bases; unmatched junction bases: 14. Germline V lookup: CDR1 MNHNS, CDR2 SASEGT. Written as DNA, the CDR3 is TGTGCCAGCCTCAAGGAGGGGCTAGCGGGAGGGCGCAATGAGCAGTTCTTC. The encoded protein is CASLKEGLAGGRNEQFF.

The J gene is TRBJ1-1, the V gene TRBV29-1, with unresolved D. Trimming took 4 bases from V and 4 from J, leaving 10 bases between them. Germline CDR1 is SQVTM and CDR2 is ANQGSEA. The CDR3 consists of 12 residues. The CDR3 nucleotides read TGCAGCGTTGTCTGGGGAATCACTGAAGCTTTCTTT. This encodes CSVVWGITEAFF.

With respect to this clonotype: A read error may be the cause here, since a much bigger clone is one base away. The genes are TRBV12-3 or TRBV12-4 and TRBJ2-1, with D perhaps matching TRBD1 (5 bases). The CDR3 spans 13 residues. Between the trimmed V and J ends, which lost 8 bases and 9 bases, there was a span of 17 bases. This chain's CDR3 is CASRSGASSEQFF. CDR3 coding DNA: TGTGCCAGCCGTTCTGGGGCGTCCAGTGAGCAGTTCTTC.

About this clonotype itself: A much more abundant neighbour one base away suggests this may be a read error. The chain carries TRBV15 and TRBJ2-7; D is possibly TRBD1 (6 bases). CDR1 and CDR2 (germline): LNHNV, YYDKDF (reference sequence). This CDR3 contains 15 residues. Trimming cost V 1 base and J 2 bases, with 12 bases left between them. The CDR3 sequence: CATSRVVPGAYEQYF. The CDR3 nucleotides read TGTGCCACCAGCAGAGTAGTCCCAGGGGCCTACGAGCAGTACTTC.

This clonotype was observed at least ten times. A read error may account for a junction end that differs from germline. This chain joins TRBV4-3 and TRBJ1-2, with 7 bases aligning to TRBD1. The CDR3 is made up of 13 amino acids. Germline CDR1 and CDR2: LGHNA and YSLEER. The CDR3 protein is CASSQDRDYGYTF. In DNA, the CDR3 is TGTGCCAGCAGCCAAGACAGGGACTATGGCTACACCTTC.

This clonotype has a count of ten or more. The genes are TRBV11-1 and TRBJ2-7; 12 positions agree with TRBD2. The V gene end was trimmed by 3 bases and the J gene end by 3 bases; junction bases not matched to a gene: 9. Looked up from germline, CDR1 is SGHAT and CDR2 is FQDESV (reference sequence). CDR3 size: 17 residues. CDR3 sequence (DNA): TGTGCCAGCAGCTTTGGACTAGCGGGATCACGGGGCTACGAGCAGTACTTC. This codes for CASSFGLAGSRGYEQYF. Complete variable domain (other parts from reference TRBV11-1 and TRBJ2-7): EAEVAQSPRYKITEKSQAVAFWCDPISGHATLYWYRQILGQGPELLVQFQDESVVDDSQLPKDRFSAERLKGVDSTLKIQPAELGDSAMYLCASSFGLAGSRGYEQYFGPGTRLTVT.

This clonotype was observed at least ten times. The chain recombines TRBV20-1 with TRBJ2-7; no definite D call. Germline V gives CDR1 DFQATT, CDR2 SNEGSKA (reference sequence). Trimming removed 1 base at V and 5 bases at J, with 6 bases between. The CDR3 has 11 amino acids. The CDR3 loop is CSARVVHEQYF. CDR3 bases: TGCAGTGCTAGAGTAGTACACGAGCAGTACTTC.